The 11 T cell receptor beta chains presented below share a single source sample, sequenced in a study of siplizumab effects on memory and regulatory T cells. Assay used: immunoSEQ multiplex PCR; TCRdb lists only in-frame clones, some missing. The sample records about 66,000 clones, about 96% being singletons. The specimen was naive CD8+ T cells sorted from blood. The receptors here all came from a human donor in good health.

On this clone itself: Germline and junction disagree at one end, which may indicate a read error. V usage is TRBV19 and J usage is TRBJ2-3, with D uncertain. Looked up from germline, CDR1 is LNHDA and CDR2 is SQIVND (reference sequence). This CDR3 has 12 amino acids. This CDR3 reads CASSVDFDTQYF. DNA of the CDR3: TGTGCCAGTAGTGTAGACTTTGATACGCAGTATTTT.

V is TRBV6-1 and J is TRBJ2-7; weak D call: TRBD2 (5 bases). Germline V CDR1 and CDR2: MNHNS, SASEGT. The CDR3 extends over 15 amino acids. The germline V and J ends were trimmed by 4 bases and 4 bases, with 17 bases remaining between them. The CDR3 reads CASSARTPEAYEQYF. The CDR3 DNA reads TGTGCCAGCAGTGCCCGAACCCCGGAGGCATACGAGCAGTACTTC.

The J gene is TRBJ1-1, the V gene TRBV5-4; D unresolved. This CDR3 spans 14 amino acids. The germline V and J ends were trimmed by 3 bases and 1 base, with 10 bases remaining between them. CDR1 and CDR2 (germline): SGHNT, YYREEE (reference sequence). CDR3 coding DNA: TGTGCCAGCAGCTCTTGGCCAGGGAACACTGAAGCTTTCTTT. Encoded protein: CASSSWPGNTEAFF.

With regard to this clone: This sample includes further DNA sequences coding for the same CDR3. This sequence joins TRBV9 and TRBJ2-5; 13 positions match TRBD2. V dropped 1 base and J dropped 5; count of bases not matched to a gene: 2. Looked up from germline, CDR1 is SGDLS and CDR2 is YYNGEE. This CDR3 has 15 amino acids. The CDR3 nucleotides are TGTGCCAGCAGCGTAACTAGCGGGGGGGCGGAGACCCAGTACTTC. Amino acids: CASSVTSGGAETQYF.

This sequence joins TRBV19 and TRBJ2-1, with TRBD1 matching 7 bases. This CDR3 is built from 14 residues. V shed 4 bases and J 6 bases; nucleotides not matched to a gene: 6. The germline gives CDR1 LNHDA, CDR2 SQIVND (reference sequence). CDR3 bases: TGTGCCAGTAGTAACTCCGGGACAGCCAATGAGCAGTTCTTC. It yields the protein CASSNSGTANEQFF.

V usage is TRBV7-2 and J usage is TRBJ2-3, with D perhaps matching TRBD2 (6 bases). V lost 6 bases to trimming and J lost 3 bases, with 10 bases between them. Per germline, CDR1 SGHTA and CDR2 FQGNSA. The length of the CDR3 is 13 residues. CDR3 amino acids: CASRGLGTDTQYF. The CDR3 nucleotides are TGTGCCAGCAGGGGACTTGGGACAGATACGCAGTATTTT.

The V call is TRBV11-2, the J call TRBJ2-3; possible D gene TRBD2, 6 bases. Germline lookup yields CDR1 SGHAT and CDR2 FQNNGV. Trimming cost V 0 bases and J 2 bases, with 15 bases left between them. The CDR3 extends over 17 amino acids. In DNA form, the CDR3 reads TGTGCCAGCAGCTTAGATGGCGACCGGGGGTACACAGATACGCAGTATTTT. Translation gives CASSLDGDRGYTDTQYF.

The CDR3 coding sequence is TGCGCCAGCAGCCAAGCCAGAAGTAGTGAGCAGTTCTTC. It translates to CASSQARSSEQFF. This chain joins TRBV4-1 and TRBJ2-1; no firm D call. The germline V and J ends were trimmed by 1 base and 9 bases, with 10 bases remaining between them. Germline V gene lookup returns CDR1 MGHRA and CDR2 YSYEKL. The CDR3 contains 13 residues.

The rearrangement links TRBV19 to TRBJ2-1, with 8 bases aligning to TRBD1. The CDR3 length is 15 residues. V shed 5 bases, J shed 0 bases, and the junction held 3 bases outside the gene matches. Germline CDR1 LNHDA, CDR2 SQIVND (reference sequence). The CDR3 protein is CASSRTGPSYNEQFF. CDR3 sequence (DNA): TGTGCCAGTAGTCGGACAGGGCCCTCCTACAATGAGCAGTTCTTC.

V and J are TRBV4-1 and TRBJ1-1, with a weak D call TRBD1 (6 bases). The length of the CDR3 is 13 residues. CDR1 and CDR2 from the germline V gene are MGHRA and YSYEKL. Trimming took 1 base from V and 5 from J, leaving 8 bases between them. The DNA for the CDR3 is TGCGCCAGCAGCCAAGGACAGGAGACTGAAGCTTTCTTT. Protein product: CASSQGQETEAFF.

The chain uses TRBV30 and TRBJ2-2; tentative D call: TRBD1 (6 bases). CDR3 length equals 13 residues. Between the trimmed V and J ends, which lost 2 bases and 7 bases, there was a span of 11 bases. Germline-derived CDR1 and CDR2 are GTSNPN and SVGIG (reference sequence). This CDR3 is CAWSRGGGGELFF. The CDR3, as DNA: TGTGCCTGGAGTCGAGGGGGTGGCGGGGAGCTGTTTTTT.